The 7 T cell receptor beta chains reported below all come from one sample, sequenced in a study of blood T cell repertoires in COVID-19. Profiled with immunoSEQ multiplex PCR; TCRdb holds only in-frame clones, not every one. The sample contains some 210,000 clones, approximately 75% of which appear only once. Sequencing was performed on PBMCs or T cells enriched from blood (not recorded which). The receptors were sampled from a man aged 35-49 years who had recovered from COVID-19.

The chain is built from TRBV6-5 and TRBJ1-5; 7 bases are a match to TRBD1. This CDR3 has 15 residues. Losses at the gene ends were 7 bases for V and 1 base for J; bases not matched to a gene: 7. Per the germline V gene, CDR1 is MNHEY and CDR2 is SVGAGI. The CDR3 protein is CASNRGVTSNQPQHF. The CDR3 DNA is TGTGCCAGCAACAGGGGAGTAACGAGCAATCAGCCCCAGCATTTT.

The rearrangement uses TRBV5-1 and TRBJ2-3, with D possibly matching TRBD1 (6 bases). The CDR3 loop spans 13 amino acids. The germline V and J ends were trimmed by 0 bases and 11 bases, with 13 bases remaining between them. Per germline, CDR1 SGHRS and CDR2 YFSETQ. DNA of the CDR3: TGCGCCAGCAGCTTGGACAGGGCTGAGGGGCAGTATTTT. Its translation: CASSLDRAEGQYF.

J is TRBJ1-1 and V is TRBV30; D may be TRBD1 (6 bases). CDR3 size: 14 residues. Per germline, CDR1 GTSNPN and CDR2 SVGIG (reference sequence). Trimming removed 6 bases at V and 5 bases at J, with 19 bases between. In DNA form, the CDR3 reads TGTGCCTGTAATACAGGGTTCGGGTCGACTGAAGCTTTCTTT. Translated, it gives CACNTGFGSTEAFF.

This clone came up a few times. The chain links TRBV11-2 to TRBJ2-7, with 8 bases matching TRBD1. Germline CDR1 is SGHAT and CDR2 is FQNNGV. This CDR3 has 15 amino acids. V trimming: 0 bases; J trimming: 7 bases; junction bases outside the gene matches: 8. The CDR3 region is CASSLETGAFAEQYF. Here the CDR3 DNA reads TGTGCCAGCAGCTTAGAGACAGGGGCGTTTGCGGAGCAGTACTTC.

J is TRBJ2-3 and V is TRBV5-1, with a tentative D call TRBD2 (6 bases). CDR3 length equals 14 residues. CDR1 and CDR2 from the germline V gene are SGHRS and YFSETQ. V shed 2 bases and J shed 4 bases, with 11 bases lying between them. CDR3 amino acids: CASSLPPGADTQYF. The DNA of the CDR3 is TGCGCCAGCAGCTTACCGCCGGGAGCAGATACGCAGTATTTT.

The rearrangement uses TRBV15 and TRBJ1-2; D may be TRBD1 (6 bases). The germline gives CDR1 LNHNV, CDR2 YYDKDF (reference sequence). Trimming shortened V by 0 bases and J by 6 bases, and 23 bases separated the two germline ends. The CDR3 totals 18 residues. CDR3 bases: TGTGCCACCAGCAGAGATCGCGGACAGTCCTCTCTCTCAAATGGCTACACCTTC. As protein: CATSRDRGQSSLSNGYTF.

The chain employs TRBV4-2 and TRBJ2-7; TRBD1 matches 7 bases. Germline CDR1 reads LGHNA; CDR2 reads YNFKEQ. The trim removed 0 bases at V and 3 bases at J, leaving 5 bases unmatched. CDR3 size: 15 residues. CDR3 coding DNA: TGTGCCAGCAGCCAAGATCTGGGACAGATCTACGAGCAGTACTTC. Residues: CASSQDLGQIYEQYF.